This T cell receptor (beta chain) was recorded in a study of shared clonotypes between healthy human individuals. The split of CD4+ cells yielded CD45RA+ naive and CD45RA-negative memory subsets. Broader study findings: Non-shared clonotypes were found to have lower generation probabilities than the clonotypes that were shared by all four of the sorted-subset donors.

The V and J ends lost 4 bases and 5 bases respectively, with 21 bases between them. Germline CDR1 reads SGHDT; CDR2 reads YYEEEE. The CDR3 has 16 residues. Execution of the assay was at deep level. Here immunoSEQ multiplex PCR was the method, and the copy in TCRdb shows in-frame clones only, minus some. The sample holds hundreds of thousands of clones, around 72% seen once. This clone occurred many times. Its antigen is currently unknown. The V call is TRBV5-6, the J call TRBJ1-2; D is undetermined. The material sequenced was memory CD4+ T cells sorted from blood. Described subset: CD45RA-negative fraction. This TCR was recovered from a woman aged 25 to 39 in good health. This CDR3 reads CASSPTGLRGNYGYTF. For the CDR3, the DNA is TGTGCCAGCAGCCCTACCGGCCTTCGAGGTAATTATGGCTACACCTTC.